Included here is one T cell receptor beta chain sequence, with context. This specimen comes from a study of blood T cell repertoires in COVID-19. Turning to the study itself: From the United States, Italy and Spain came samples of acute and convalescent COVID-19. From T cells, B-cell-depleted T cells, or PBMCs came the material, which was cDNA or gDNA.

There are 16 residues in the CDR3. Trimming pared 5 bases from V and 1 base from J, leaving 16 bases between. Germline CDR1 and CDR2: KGHDR and SFDVKD. Data came from immunoSEQ multiplex PCR; TCRdb stores just in-frame clones and leaves some out. Here the sample spans about 210,000 clones, around 80% being singletons. The sequence derives from a man aged 50 to 59 with active or convalescent COVID-19. Material for sequencing was peripheral blood. The rearrangement joins TRBV24-1 to TRBJ1-1, with a tentative D call TRBD1 (6 bases). The CDR3 region is CATSAMDRLSNTEAFF. CDR3 DNA: TGTGCCACCAGTGCCATGGACAGATTGTCGAACACTGAAGCTTTCTTT.